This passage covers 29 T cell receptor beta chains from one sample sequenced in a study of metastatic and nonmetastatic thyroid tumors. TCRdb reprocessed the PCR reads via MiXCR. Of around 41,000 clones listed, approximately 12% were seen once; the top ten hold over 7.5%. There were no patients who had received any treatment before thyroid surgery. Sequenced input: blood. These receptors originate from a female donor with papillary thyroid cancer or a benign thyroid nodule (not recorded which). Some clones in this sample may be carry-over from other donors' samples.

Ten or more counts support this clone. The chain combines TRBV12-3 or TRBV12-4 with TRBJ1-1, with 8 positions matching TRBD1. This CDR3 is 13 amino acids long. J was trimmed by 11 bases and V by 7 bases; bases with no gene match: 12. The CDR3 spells CASKRVTGDRAFF. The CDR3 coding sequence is TGTGCCAGCAAACGGGTGACAGGGGATCGTGCTTTCTTT.

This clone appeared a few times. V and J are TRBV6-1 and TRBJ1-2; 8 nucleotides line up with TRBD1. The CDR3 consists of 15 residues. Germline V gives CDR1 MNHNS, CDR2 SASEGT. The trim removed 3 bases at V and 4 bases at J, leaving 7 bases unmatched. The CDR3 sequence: CASSDARGLSYGYTF. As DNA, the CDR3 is TGTGCCAGCAGTGATGCCAGGGGGCTCAGCTATGGCTACACCTTC.

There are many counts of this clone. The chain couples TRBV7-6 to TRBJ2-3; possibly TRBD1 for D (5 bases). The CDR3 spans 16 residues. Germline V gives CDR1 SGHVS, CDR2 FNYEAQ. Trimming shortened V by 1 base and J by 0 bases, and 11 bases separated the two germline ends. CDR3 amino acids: CASSLVGAASTDTQYF. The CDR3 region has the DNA TGTGCCAGCAGCTTAGTAGGGGCAGCTAGCACAGATACGCAGTATTTT.

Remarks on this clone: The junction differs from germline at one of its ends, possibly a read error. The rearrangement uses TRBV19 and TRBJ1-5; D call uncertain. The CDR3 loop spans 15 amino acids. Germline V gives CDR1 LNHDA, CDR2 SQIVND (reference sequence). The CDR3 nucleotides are TGTGCCAGTAGTCTAGGCGTACCCCTGAGGCAGCCCCATCATTTT. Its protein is CASSLGVPLRQPHHF.

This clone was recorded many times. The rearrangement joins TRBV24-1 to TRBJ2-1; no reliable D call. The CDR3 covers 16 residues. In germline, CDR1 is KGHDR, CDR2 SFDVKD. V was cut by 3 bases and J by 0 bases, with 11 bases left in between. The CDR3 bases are TGTGCCACCAGTGATCCCGAAGACTCCTCCTACAATGAGCAGTTCTTC. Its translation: CATSDPEDSSYNEQFF.

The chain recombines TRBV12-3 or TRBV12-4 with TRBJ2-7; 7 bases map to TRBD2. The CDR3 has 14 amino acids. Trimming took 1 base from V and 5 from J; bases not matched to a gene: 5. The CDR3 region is CASSLGTSGDEQYF. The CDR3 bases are TGTGCCAGCAGTTTAGGGACTAGTGGTGACGAGCAGTACTTC.

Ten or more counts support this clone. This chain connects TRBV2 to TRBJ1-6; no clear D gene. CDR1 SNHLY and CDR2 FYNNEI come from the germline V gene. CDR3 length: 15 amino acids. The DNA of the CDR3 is TGTGCTACCAGTGTAGAGCACCTTGGGGATTCACCCCTCCACTTT. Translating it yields CATSVEHLGDSPLHF. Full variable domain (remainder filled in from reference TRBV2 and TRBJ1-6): EPEVTQTPSHQVTQMGQEVILRCVPISNHLYFYWYRQILGQKVEFLVSFYNNEISEKSEIFDDQFSVERPDGSNFTLKIRSTKLEDSAMYFCATSVEHLGDSPLHFGNGTRLTVT.

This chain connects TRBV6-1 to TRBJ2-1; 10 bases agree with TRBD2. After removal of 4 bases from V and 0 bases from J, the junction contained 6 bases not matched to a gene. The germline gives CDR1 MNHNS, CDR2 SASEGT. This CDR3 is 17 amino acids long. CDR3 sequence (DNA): TGTGCCAGCAGTGCGGGACTAGCGCCGAGCTCCTACAATGAGCAGTTCTTC. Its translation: CASSAGLAPSSYNEQFF.

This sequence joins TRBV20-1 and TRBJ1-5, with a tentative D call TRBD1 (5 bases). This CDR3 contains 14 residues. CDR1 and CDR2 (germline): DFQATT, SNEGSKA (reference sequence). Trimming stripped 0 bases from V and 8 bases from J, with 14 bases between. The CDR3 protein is CSARDLDSDKPQHF. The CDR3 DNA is TGCAGTGCTAGAGATTTAGACAGCGATAAGCCCCAGCATTTT.

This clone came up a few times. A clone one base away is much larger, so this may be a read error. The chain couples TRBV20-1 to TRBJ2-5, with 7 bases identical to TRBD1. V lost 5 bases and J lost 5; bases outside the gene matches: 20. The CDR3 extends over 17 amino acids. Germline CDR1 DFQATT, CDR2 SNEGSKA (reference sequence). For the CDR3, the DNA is TGCAGTGCTCACTCCGCACCTAGACAGGGTCAGAATGAGACCCAGTACTTC. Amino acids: CSAHSAPRQGQNETQYF.

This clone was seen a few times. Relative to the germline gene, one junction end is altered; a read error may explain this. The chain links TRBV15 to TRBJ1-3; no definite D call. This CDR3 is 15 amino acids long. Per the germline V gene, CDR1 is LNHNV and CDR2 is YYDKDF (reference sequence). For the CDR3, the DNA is TGTGCCATCAGCAGACCTTCGTCGGGTGGAAACACCATATATTTT. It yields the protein CAISRPSSGGNTIYF.

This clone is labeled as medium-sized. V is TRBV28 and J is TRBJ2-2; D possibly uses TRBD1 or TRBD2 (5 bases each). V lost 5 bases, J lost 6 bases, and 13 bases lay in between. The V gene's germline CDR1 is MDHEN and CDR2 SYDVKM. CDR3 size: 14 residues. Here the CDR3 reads CASSGDPGPGELFF. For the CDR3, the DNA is TGTGCCAGCAGTGGGGACCCTGGGCCCGGGGAGCTGTTTTTT.

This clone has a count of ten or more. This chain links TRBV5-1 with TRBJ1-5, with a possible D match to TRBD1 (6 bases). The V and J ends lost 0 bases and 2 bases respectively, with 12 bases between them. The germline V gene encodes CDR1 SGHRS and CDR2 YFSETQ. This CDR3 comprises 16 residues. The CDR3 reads CASSLGLQGGNQPQHF. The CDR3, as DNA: TGCGCCAGCAGCTTGGGCCTACAGGGAGGCAATCAGCCCCAGCATTTT.

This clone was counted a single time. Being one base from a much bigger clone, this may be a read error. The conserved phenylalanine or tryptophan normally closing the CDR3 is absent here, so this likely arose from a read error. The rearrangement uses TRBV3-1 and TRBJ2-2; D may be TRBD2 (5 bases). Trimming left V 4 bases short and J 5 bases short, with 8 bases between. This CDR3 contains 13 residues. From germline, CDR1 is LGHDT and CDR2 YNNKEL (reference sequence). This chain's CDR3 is CASSRGLTGELFV. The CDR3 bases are TGTGCCAGCAGCCGAGGGCTAACCGGGGAGCTGTTTGTT.

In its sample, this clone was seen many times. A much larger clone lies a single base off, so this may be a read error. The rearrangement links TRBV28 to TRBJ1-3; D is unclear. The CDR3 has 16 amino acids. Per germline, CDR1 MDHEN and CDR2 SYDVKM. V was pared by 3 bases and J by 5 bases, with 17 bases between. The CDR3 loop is CASSFFGRGLRNTIYF. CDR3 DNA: TGTGCCAGCAGTTTCTTCGGACGGGGTCTTCGAAACACCATATATTTT.

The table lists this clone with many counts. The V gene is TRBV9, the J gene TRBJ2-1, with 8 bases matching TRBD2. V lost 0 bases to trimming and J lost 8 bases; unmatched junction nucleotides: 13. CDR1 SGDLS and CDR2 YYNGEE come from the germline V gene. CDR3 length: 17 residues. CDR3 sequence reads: CASSVGAGAEWVDEQFF. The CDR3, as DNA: TGTGCCAGCAGCGTAGGAGCGGGAGCGGAGTGGGTCGATGAGCAGTTCTTC.

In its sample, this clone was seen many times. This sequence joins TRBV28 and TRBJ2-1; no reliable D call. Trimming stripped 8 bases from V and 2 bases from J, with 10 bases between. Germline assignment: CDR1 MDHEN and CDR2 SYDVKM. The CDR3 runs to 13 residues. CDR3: CASSLGPYNEQFF. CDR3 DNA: TGTGCCAGCTCCCTAGGGCCCTACAATGAGCAGTTCTTC.

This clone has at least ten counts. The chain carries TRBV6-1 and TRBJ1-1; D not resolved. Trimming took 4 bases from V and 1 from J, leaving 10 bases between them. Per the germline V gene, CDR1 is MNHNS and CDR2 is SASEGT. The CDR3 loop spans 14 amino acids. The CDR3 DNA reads TGTGCCAGCAGTGGATCTCAGTCGAACACTGAAGCTTTCTTT. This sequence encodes CASSGSQSNTEAFF.

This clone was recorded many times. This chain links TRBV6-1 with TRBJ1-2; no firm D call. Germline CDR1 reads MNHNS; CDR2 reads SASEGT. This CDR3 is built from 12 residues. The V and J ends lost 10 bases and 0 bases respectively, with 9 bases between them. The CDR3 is CATQTPNYGYTF. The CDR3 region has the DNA TGTGCCACACAGACTCCTAACTATGGCTACACCTTC.

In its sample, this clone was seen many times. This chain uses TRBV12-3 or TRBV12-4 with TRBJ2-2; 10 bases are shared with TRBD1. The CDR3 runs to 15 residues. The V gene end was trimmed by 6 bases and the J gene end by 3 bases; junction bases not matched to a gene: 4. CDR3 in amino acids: CASRTGGADTGELFF. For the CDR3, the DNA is TGTGCCAGCAGGACAGGGGGCGCGGACACCGGGGAGCTGTTTTTT.

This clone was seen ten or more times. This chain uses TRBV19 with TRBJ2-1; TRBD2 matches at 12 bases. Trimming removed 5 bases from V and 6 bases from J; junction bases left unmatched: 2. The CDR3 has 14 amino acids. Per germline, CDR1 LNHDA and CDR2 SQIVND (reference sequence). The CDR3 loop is CASSRTSGANEQFF. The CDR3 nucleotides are TGTGCCAGTAGTCGGACTAGCGGGGCCAATGAGCAGTTCTTC.

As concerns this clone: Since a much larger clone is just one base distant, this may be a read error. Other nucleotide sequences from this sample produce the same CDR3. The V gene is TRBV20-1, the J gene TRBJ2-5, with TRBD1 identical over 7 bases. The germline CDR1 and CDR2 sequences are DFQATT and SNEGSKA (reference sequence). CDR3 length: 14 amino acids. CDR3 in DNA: TGCAGTGCCAGAGACCTGACAGGGACGGAGACCCAGTACTTC. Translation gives CSARDLTGTETQYF.

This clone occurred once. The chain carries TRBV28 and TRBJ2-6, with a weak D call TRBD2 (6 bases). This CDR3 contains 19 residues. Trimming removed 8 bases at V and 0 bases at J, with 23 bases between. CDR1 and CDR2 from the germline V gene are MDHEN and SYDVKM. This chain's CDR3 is CASSSHVGGALSGANVLTF. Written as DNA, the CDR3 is TGTGCCAGCTCCTCTCATGTGGGCGGGGCACTCTCTGGGGCCAACGTCCTGACTTTC.

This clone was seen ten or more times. The CDR3: CATTGTGVEANEKLFF. Here the CDR3 DNA reads TGTGCCACCACCGGGACAGGGGTGGAAGCTAATGAAAAACTGTTTTTT. The rearrangement links TRBV24-1 to TRBJ1-4; 10 nucleotides agree with TRBD1. The V gene end was trimmed by 8 bases and the J gene end by 3 bases; junction bases not matched to a gene: 8. The germline CDR1 and CDR2 sequences are KGHDR and SFDVKD. CDR3 length: 16 amino acids.

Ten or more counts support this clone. CDR3 amino acids: CASRAHPAIPSGTGYHEEKLFF. For the CDR3, the DNA is TGCGCCAGCAGAGCTCATCCCGCGATTCCCTCCGGGACAGGTTATCATGAGGAAAAACTGTTTTTT. The rearrangement links TRBV4-3 to TRBJ1-4; 8 bases fit TRBD1. CDR1 and CDR2 (germline): LGHNA, YSLEER. The V segment lost 6 bases and the J segment 8 bases; nucleotides outside the gene matches: 32. CDR3 size: 22 residues.

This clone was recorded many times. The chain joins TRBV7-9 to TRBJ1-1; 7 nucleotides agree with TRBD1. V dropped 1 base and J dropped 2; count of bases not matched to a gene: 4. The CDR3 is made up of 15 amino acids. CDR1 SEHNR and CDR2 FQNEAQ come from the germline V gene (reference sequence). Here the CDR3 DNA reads TGTGCCAGCAGCTTAGTGGAGGGGGCTAACACTGAAGCTTTCTTT. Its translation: CASSLVEGANTEAFF. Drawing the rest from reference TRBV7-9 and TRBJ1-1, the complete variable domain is DTGVSQNPRHKITKRGQNVTFRCDPISEHNRLYWYRQTLGQGPEFLTYFQNEAQLEKSRLLSDRFSAERPKGSFSTLEIQRTEQGDSAMYLCASSLVEGANTEAFFGQGTRLTVV.

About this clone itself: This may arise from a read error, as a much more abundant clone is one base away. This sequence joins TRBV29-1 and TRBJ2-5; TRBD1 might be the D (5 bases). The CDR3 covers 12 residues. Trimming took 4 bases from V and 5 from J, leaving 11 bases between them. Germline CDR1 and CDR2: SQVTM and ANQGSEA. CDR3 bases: TGCAGCGTTGCGACATGGGGCGAGACCCAGTACTTC. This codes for CSVATWGETQYF. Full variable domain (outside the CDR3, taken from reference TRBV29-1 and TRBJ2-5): SAVISQKPSRDICQRGTSLTIQCQVDSQVTMMFWYRQQPGQSLTLIATANQGSEATYESGFVIDKFPISRPNLTFSTLTVSNMSPEDSSIYLCSVATWGETQYFGPGTRLLVL.

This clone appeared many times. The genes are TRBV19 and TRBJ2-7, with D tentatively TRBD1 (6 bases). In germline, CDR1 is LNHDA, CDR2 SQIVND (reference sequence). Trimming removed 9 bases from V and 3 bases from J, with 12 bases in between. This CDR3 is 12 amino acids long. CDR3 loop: CASSGHHYEQYF. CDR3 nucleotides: TGTGCCAGCTCGGGACACCACTACGAGCAGTACTTC. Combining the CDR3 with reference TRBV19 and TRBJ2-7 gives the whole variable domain DGGITQSPKYLFRKEGQNVTLSCEQNLNHDAMYWYRQDPGQGLRLIYYSQIVNDFQKGDIAEGYSVSREKKESFPLTVTSAQKNPTAFYLCASSGHHYEQYFGPGTRLTVT.

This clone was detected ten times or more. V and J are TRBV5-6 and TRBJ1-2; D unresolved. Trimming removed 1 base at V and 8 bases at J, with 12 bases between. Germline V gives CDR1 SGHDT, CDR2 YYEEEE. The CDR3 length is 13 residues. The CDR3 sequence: CASSLNEPGGYTF. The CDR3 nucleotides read TGTGCCAGCAGCTTGAACGAACCTGGAGGCTACACCTTC.